This is a list of T cell receptor beta chains from one sample in a study of cytomegalovirus exposure and HLA in healthy donors. Sequenced by immunoSEQ multiplex PCR; TCRdb stores in-frame clones only, minus some. Of around 180,000 clones in the sample, around 80% were seen once. The sequenced material came from PBMCs. Receptors originate from a male donor in good health and CMV-seronegative. Both conserved end residues are trimmed from each CDR3. Clone size, where shown, is once, few, many, or a class for clones that have expanded.

size | J | V | length | CDR3
. | TRBJ2-3 | TRBV9 | 14 | ASSVALAGVEDTQY
. | TRBJ2-3 | TRBV9 | 13 | ASSVGAGGADTQY
few | TRBJ1-5 | TRBV4-1 | 14 | ASSQAGQGNNQPQH
. | TRBJ2-7 | TRBV7-2 | 13 | ASSLDSGGTYEQY
. | TRBJ2-1 | TRBV11-2 | 13 | ASSLDLAADNEQF
. | TRBJ1-2 | TRBV27 | 12 | ASGQGGARYGYT
. | TRBJ2-2 | TRBV4-1 | 13 | ASSQPTGKIGELF
. | TRBJ1-5 | TRBV9 | 14 | ASSVESTGIGQPQH
. | TRBJ1-5 | TRBV19 | 14 | ASRTGRFEGNQPQH
. | TRBJ1-3 | TRBV5-1 | 13 | ASSSGTISGNTIY
. | TRBJ1-2 | TRBV9 | 13 | ASSALTGIGGGYT
. | TRBJ1-2 | TRBV5-4 | 14 | ASSWAGQGAAYGYT
. | TRBJ2-1 | TRBV27 | 13 | ASSPNRRRGNEQF
. | TRBJ1-3 | TRBV25-1 | 14 | ASSGGFQGPGNTIY
. | TRBJ2-2 | TRBV28 | 14 | ASSQSGRAWGGELF
. | TRBJ2-7 | TRBV18 | 13 | ASSSTGQGAYEQY
. | TRBJ1-2 | TRBV30 | 12 | AWSTGGEWYGYT
once | TRBJ1-1 | TRBV15 | 12 | ATSRRDRNTEAF
. | TRBJ1-2 | TRBV20-1 | 9 | SAFRTGGYT
. | TRBJ2-3 | TRBV7-2 | 12 | ASSLRRSSDTQY
. | TRBJ2-5 | TRBV9 | 13 | ASSPEGRDRETQY
. | TRBJ1-6 | TRBV12-5 | 12 | ASGWGQGDSPLH
. | TRBJ1-1 | TRBV27 | 13 | ASSLSKTGGTEAF
. | TRBJ2-7 | TRBV6-1 | 13 | ASSDDRGRWYEQY
. | TRBJ1-1 | TRBV14 | 11 | ASSTMGATEAF
. | TRBJ2-7 | TRBV5-6 | 12 | ASSPPGTPYEQY
once | TRBJ1-6 | TRBV15 | 13 | ATSREGDRNSPLH
few | TRBJ2-7 | TRBV5-6 | 13 | ASSLVSRGQDEQY
once | TRBJ2-7 | TRBV7-9 | 12 | ASSSRLATYEQY
. | TRBJ1-5 | TRBV19 | 13 | ATAFQTGGNQPQH
once | TRBJ2-2 | TRBV28 | 15 | ASSPRGSGRWAGELF
few | TRBJ1-1 | TRBV7-9 | 12 | ASRADRQGTEAF
. | TRBJ2-7 | TRBV19 | 14 | ASSIRDYPVIYEQY
. | TRBJ2-7 | TRBV5-1 | 12 | ASSPGTGGGEQY
few | TRBJ1-2 | TRBV4-1 | 12 | ASSQEQANYGYT
. | TRBJ2-7 | TRBV2 | 11 | ASSVAPSYEQY
. | TRBJ1-1 | TRBV5-5 | 12 | ASSSSSGGYEAF
. | TRBJ2-7 | TRBV5-4 | 15 | ASSLGRGQGSTYEQY
. | TRBJ1-2 | TRBV5-1 | 15 | ASSLVPDRGAYGGYT
. | TRBJ2-3 | TRBV7-2 | 16 | ASTYSALADTSTDTQY